Listed below are T cell receptor beta chains from one sample, sequenced in a study of blood T cell repertoires in COVID-19. TCRdb keeps only in-frame clones here, not all; method: immunoSEQ multiplex PCR. The table lists roughly 68,000 clones, around 82% of them singletons. Sequenced material: peripheral blood. The source is an elderly man with active COVID-19. CDR3s include the opening cysteine and the closing phenylalanine or tryptophan. The D gene is left open where the match is weak. Rows give clone size only sometimes, using once, few, many, or a class for an expanded clone.

V gene	D gene	clone size	J gene	CDR3 protein	CDR3 DNA
TRBV19	TRBD1	.	TRBJ2-5	CASSPFRGLGTQYF	TGTGCCAGTAGCCCTTTCAGGGGGTTAGGGACCCAGTACTTC
TRBV6-2/TRBV6-3	TRBD1	.	TRBJ2-7	CASSNRDRAGAYEQYF	TGTGCCAGCAGTAACCGGGACAGGGCCGGGGCCTACGAGCAGTACTTC
TRBV6-5	.	.	TRBJ1-1	CASSLREGAAFF	TGTGCCAGCTCCTTGAGAGAGGGTGCAGCTTTCTTT
TRBV27	.	.	TRBJ2-1	CASKEGQNEQFF	TGTGCCAGCAAAGAGGGACAAAATGAGCAGTTCTTC
TRBV6-5	.	.	TRBJ2-5	CASTRDSQETQYF	TGTGCCAGCACCAGAGACAGCCAAGAGACCCAGTACTTC
TRBV5-6	.	.	TRBJ2-7	CASSLGREWSGEQYF	TGTGCCAGCAGCTTGGGACGGGAATGGTCGGGCGAGCAGTACTTC
TRBV3-1/TRBV3-2	TRBD2	.	TRBJ2-1	CASSQVVAGGWNEQFF	TGTGCCAGCAGCCAAGTTGTAGCGGGAGGGTGGAATGAGCAGTTCTTC
TRBV7-9	TRBD1	.	TRBJ2-3	CASSSRGQGTDTQYF	TGTGCCAGCAGCTCCAGGGGGCAGGGGACAGATACGCAGTATTTT
TRBV6-5	TRBD1	.	TRBJ1-6	CASRGTADNSPLHF	TGTGCCAGCAGGGGGACAGCGGATAATTCACCCCTCCACTTT
TRBV3-1/TRBV3-2	.	once	TRBJ1-5	CASSQIGSGQPQHF	TGTGCCAGCAGCCAGATAGGGAGCGGACAGCCCCAGCATTTT
TRBV19	.	.	TRBJ2-3	CASNHNRQKGTDTQYF	TGTGCCAGTAACCATAACAGGCAAAAGGGCACAGATACGCAGTATTTT
TRBV2	TRBD1	.	TRBJ1-5	CASSPQGDSNQPQHF	TGTGCCAGCAGTCCGCAGGGGGATAGCAATCAGCCCCAGCATTTT
TRBV28	TRBD1	.	TRBJ1-6	CASSLPGTGSSPLHF	TGTGCCAGCAGTTTACCCGGGACAGGGTCATCACCCCTCCACTTT
TRBV30	.	.	TRBJ1-6	CAWSVQYSPLHF	TGTGCCTGGAGTGTACAGTACTCACCCCTCCACTTT
TRBV2	.	.	TRBJ1-1	CASTEHTEAFF	TGTGCCAGCACAGAACACACTGAAGCTTTCTTT
TRBV4-1	.	.	TRBJ1-1	CASSQTMSTEAFF	TGCGCCAGCAGCCAGACAATGAGTACTGAAGCTTTCTTT
TRBV5-8	TRBD1	.	TRBJ1-2	CASSQPGQSYTF	TGTGCCAGCAGCCAACCGGGACAGAGCTACACCTTC
TRBV28	.	.	TRBJ1-4	CASSLGGGGGTSKLFF	TGTGCCAGCAGTTTAGGAGGGGGGGGCGGGACGTCAAAACTGTTTTTT
TRBV7-9	TRBD1	.	TRBJ2-1	CASSLVDRDNEQFF	TGTGCCAGCAGCTTAGTCGACAGGGACAATGAGCAGTTCTTC
TRBV6-5	.	.	TRBJ1-1	CASRADSLNTEAFF	TGTGCCAGCAGGGCGGACAGTCTGAACACTGAAGCTTTCTTT
TRBV27	.	.	TRBJ1-1	CASRGSVNTEAFF	TGTGCCAGCCGAGGGAGTGTGAACACTGAAGCTTTCTTT
TRBV7-2	.	.	TRBJ1-1	CASSWGPGNTEAFF	TGTGCCAGCAGCTGGGGCCCGGGGAACACTGAAGCTTTCTTT
TRBV3-1/TRBV3-2	.	.	TRBJ2-7	CASSQDPGEQYF	TGTGCCAGCAGCCAAGATCCGGGAGAGCAGTACTTC
TRBV3-1/TRBV3-2	TRBD1	.	TRBJ2-2	CAIQGASGELFF	TGTGCCATACAGGGGGCGTCCGGGGAGCTGTTTTTT
TRBV5-1	TRBD2	.	TRBJ2-1	CASSKPGLDNNEQFF	TGCGCCAGCAGCAAGCCGGGACTAGATAACAATGAGCAGTTCTTC
TRBV10-3	TRBD2	.	TRBJ2-6	CAIRASGRESSGANVLTF	TGTGCCATCAGGGCTAGCGGGAGGGAGAGCTCTGGGGCCAACGTCCTGACTTTC
TRBV28	TRBD1	.	TRBJ2-5	CASSLAGGASETQYF	TGTGCCAGCAGTTTAGCAGGGGGCGCCTCGGAGACCCAGTACTTC
TRBV9	TRBD2	once	TRBJ2-2	CASSVDGGSTGELFF	TGTGCCAGCAGCGTTGATGGCGGGAGCACCGGGGAGCTGTTTTTT
TRBV7-3	TRBD1	.	TRBJ1-1	CASSLTGTGRNTEAFF	TGTGCCAGCAGCTTAACTGGGACAGGGAGAAACACTGAAGCTTTCTTT
TRBV7-2	TRBD2	.	TRBJ2-1	CASSTSSGLSEQFF	TGTGCCAGCAGCACCTCTAGCGGGCTCAGTGAGCAGTTCTTC
TRBV6-5	TRBD2	.	TRBJ2-3	CASSLSGKADTQYF	TGTGCCAGCAGTCTCAGCGGGAAGGCAGATACGCAGTATTTT
TRBV11-3	TRBD2	.	TRBJ2-1	CASSPRTSADEQFF	TGTGCCAGCAGCCCAAGGACTAGCGCGGATGAGCAGTTCTTC
TRBV18	.	.	TRBJ1-5	CASSPSGSAAQPQHF	TGTGCCAGCTCACCATCCGGGTCCGCAGCTCAGCCCCAGCATTTT
TRBV10-2	.	.	TRBJ1-5	CASSDLSQPQHF	TGCGCCAGCAGTGATCTAAGCCAGCCCCAGCATTTT
TRBV3-1/TRBV3-2	.	.	TRBJ1-4	CASRAARRNEKLFF	TGTGCCAGCAGAGCGGCCCGCCGAAATGAAAAACTGTTTTTT
TRBV5-1	TRBD1	.	TRBJ1-2	CASSSDRVRAGYTF	TGCGCCAGCAGCTCGGACAGGGTACGTGCTGGCTACACCTTC
TRBV2	.	.	TRBJ2-7	CASSEESPGNEQYF	TGTGCCAGCAGTGAAGAGTCCCCGGGGAACGAGCAGTACTTC
TRBV7-6	TRBD2	.	TRBJ2-3	CASSPGVAGGTDTQYF	TGTGCCAGCAGCCCCGGAGTAGCGGGAGGCACAGATACGCAGTATTTT
TRBV15	TRBD1	.	TRBJ1-5	CATSIDRVQVQPQHF	TGTGCCACCAGCATAGACAGGGTTCAGGTTCAGCCCCAGCATTTT
TRBV5-6	TRBD2	once	TRBJ2-7	CASSSFSGGNSYEQYF	TGTGCCAGCAGCTCCTTTTCGGGGGGGAACTCCTACGAGCAGTACTTC
TRBV12-3/TRBV12-4	.	once	TRBJ1-4	CAGSGGANEKLFF	TGTGCCGGCAGCGGGGGAGCTAATGAAAAACTGTTTTTT
TRBV5-1	TRBD2	.	TRBJ2-3	CASSWRTSGGNTQYF	TGCGCCAGCAGCTGGAGGACTAGCGGGGGAAATACGCAGTATTTT
TRBV4-1	.	.	TRBJ1-3	CASSQEAGLSGNTIYF	TGCGCCAGCAGCCAAGAGGCGGGACTCTCTGGAAACACCATATATTTT
TRBV11-2	.	once	TRBJ2-3	CASSLSVGDTQYF	TGTGCCAGCAGCTTGAGTGTCGGAGATACGCAGTATTTT
TRBV29-1	.	.	TRBJ1-1	CSVDPGAFF	TGCAGCGTTGACCCCGGGGCTTTCTTT
TRBV5-4	.	.	TRBJ2-1	CASSADTYNEQFF	TGTGCCAGCAGCGCTGACACCTACAATGAGCAGTTCTTC
TRBV6-2/TRBV6-3	TRBD2	medium-sized	TRBJ2-1	CASSYGGAGAVEQFF	TGTGCCAGCAGTTACGGGGGAGCGGGAGCTGTTGAGCAGTTCTTC
TRBV6-5	.	.	TRBJ2-7	CASSYTYSDEQYF	TGTGCCAGCAGTTATACGTATTCGGACGAGCAGTACTTC
TRBV6-2/TRBV6-3	.	.	TRBJ1-6	CASSSDSQLHF	TGTGCCAGCAGTTCAGACAGTCAACTCCACTTT
TRBV28	.	.	TRBJ1-4	CASSFRRREDGTNEKLFF	TGTGCCAGCAGCTTCCGGAGGAGAGAAGACGGAACAAATGAAAAACTGTTTTTT
TRBV29-1	TRBD2	.	TRBJ2-5	CSAQALAGGAGAQYF	TGCAGCGCCCAAGCCCTAGCGGGAGGGGCCGGGGCCCAGTACTTC
TRBV5-4	TRBD2	.	TRBJ2-7	CASSPGSSGVSYEQYF	TGTGCCAGCAGCCCCGGGAGTAGCGGGGTGTCCTACGAGCAGTACTTC
TRBV5-1	TRBD1	.	TRBJ2-2	CASSGQGATGELFF	TGCGCCAGCAGTGGACAGGGGGCTACGGGGGAGCTGTTTTTT
TRBV6-5	.	.	TRBJ2-7	CASSSGTQSSYEQYF	TGTGCCAGCAGTTCAGGAACCCAGAGCTCCTACGAGCAGTACTTC
TRBV5-1	.	.	TRBJ2-2	CASSSLPGSGTGELFF	TGCGCCAGCAGCTCCCTCCCAGGGTCGGGCACCGGGGAGCTGTTTTTT